This TCR beta chain was captured in a study of resident and recirculating memory T cells in vitiligo (dated by TCRdb to between 2017 and 2018). Notes on the research overall: The study took epidermis from shave biopsies of two lesional and two nonlesional sites, plus PBMCs, from each of a few stable vitiligo patients for TCR beta sequencing. Samples were homogenized without cell sorting just before genomic DNA extraction with the Qiagen DNeasy Blood & Tissue Kit. The human TCR beta sequencing was designed to test whether specific clones found in lesional vitiligo skin differed from the clones found in nonlesional skin and in blood.

V is trimmed back by 0 bases and J by 7 bases, and the junction contains 8 bases that no gene match accounts for. Taken from the germline V gene, the CDR1 and CDR2 loops are SGHTA and FQGNSA. There are 15 amino acids in the CDR3, from cysteine to phenylalanine inclusive. The DNA shown is the 45-base CDR3, in frame from base 1. Stable vitiligo was defined as no change in lesions over the previous 6 months. To count as stable, patients also needed to show no confetti depigmentation, which is a clinical sign of active vitiligo. Anyone who had been treated within the previous three months was excluded from the study. Ficoll density gradient centrifugation was used to isolate PBMCs from heparinized blood, after which the PBMCs were flash-frozen. A single count supports this clone. Its antigen has not been determined. Base-call qualities are not available, and no considerably larger clone is one nucleotide away.

The immunoSEQ hsTCRB kit was used to amplify TCR beta chains from genomic DNA. The immunoSEQ service sequenced the TCR beta libraries on an Illumina MiSeq instrument. The study's processing was this. The immunoSEQ Analyzer was used to analyze the repertoire data. TCRdb took over this immuneACCESS table, retaining in-frame rearrangements with V and J assigned. Such tables are incomplete; in checked studies, under half of the missing clones stem from an unresolved V gene, and the remainder is unexplained. Clone size and the V and J calls come from that table; the DNA yielded D and trimming. The table for this sample lists 40,000 to 50,000 clones; about 93% of them were counted only once. Of the sample, roughly 4.7% falls within the top ten clones. Study-level results and caveats: Overlap and correlation analysis showed no significant repertoire overlap between biopsies except for each lesion with itself, even within a single patient. No single dominant TCR clone was found, and clonality differed from one vitiligo lesion to another. Mechanistic studies in the future are needed to assess how much the detected T cell clones and the human Trm pools versus Tcm pools each contribute. TCR sequences were not shared across biopsy sites or across patients, which suggests that different T cell clones infiltrate different lesions, a pattern described as private specificity.

This clonotype originated in a male donor with vitiligo. The sequencing input was blood. The chain links TRBV7-2 with TRBJ2-5; TRBD2 matches 7 bases in the middle. The nucleotides read TGTGCCAGCAGCTTAGCGCTGTCTGGGAGGGGGACCCAGTACTTC. This encodes CASSLALSGRGTQYF.